The TCR beta chain under discussion was sequenced for a study of blood T cells in healthy people across ages. The use of a sample-barcoded 5' primer and a J-beta primer mix characterized a second PCR of roughly 7 to 12 cycles. A template-switch adaptor with 12 random nucleotides tagged each cDNA molecule. Sequencing recovered at least 2.5 million CDR3-containing paired-end reads from each sample. TCRdb passed the 5' RACE reads through MiXCR, listing each CDR3 protein once. The sample lists roughly 900,000 distinct CDR3 sequences, roughly 48% occurring once. The CDR3 runs to 15 residues. V was shortened by 5 bases and J by 1 base, with 9 bases between the two germline ends.

Sequenced: blood. V is TRBV12-3 or TRBV12-4 and J is TRBJ1-6; D unclear. The TCR originated in a man aged 25-40 years in good health. In nucleotides, the CDR3 is TGTGCCAGCAGTCCGGACGTTTCCTATAATTCACCCCTCCACTTT. Translated: CASSPDVSYNSPLHF.